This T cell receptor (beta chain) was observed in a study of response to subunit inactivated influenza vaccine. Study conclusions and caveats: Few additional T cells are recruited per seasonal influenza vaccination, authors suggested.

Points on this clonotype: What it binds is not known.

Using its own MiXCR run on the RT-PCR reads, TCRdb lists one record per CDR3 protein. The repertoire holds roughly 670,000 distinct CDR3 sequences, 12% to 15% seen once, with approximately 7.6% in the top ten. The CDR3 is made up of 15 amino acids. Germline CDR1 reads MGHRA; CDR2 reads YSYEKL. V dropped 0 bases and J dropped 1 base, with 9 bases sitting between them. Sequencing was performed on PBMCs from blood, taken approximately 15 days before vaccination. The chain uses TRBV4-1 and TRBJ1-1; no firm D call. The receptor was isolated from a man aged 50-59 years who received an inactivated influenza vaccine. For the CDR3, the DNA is TGCGCCAGCAGCCAAGATCCCGCAGCGAACACTGAAGCTTTCTTT. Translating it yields CASSQDPAANTEAFF.